This T cell receptor (beta chain) was profiled in a study of blood T cell repertoires in COVID-19. Study context: T cells, B-cell-depleted T cells, or PBMCs provided the cDNA or gDNA that served as material.

Per germline, CDR1 SGDLS and CDR2 YYNGEE. V was cut by 3 bases and J by 5 bases, with 11 bases left in between. CDR3 length: 13 residues. Across about two dozen US areas, participants ranged in age from about 18 to 90 years. How the authors handled the data: Amplification from reference gene primers served as the basis for estimated nucleated cell counts. TCRdb's copy holds only in-frame clones and misses some; the assay was immunoSEQ multiplex PCR. The V and J calls and the clone size are those of that table, but D and trimming were determined from the DNA. This sample yields hundreds of thousands of clones, of which 70% to 90% are seen a single time; 0.75% to 1% belongs to the top ten.

The receptor was isolated from a young woman who had recovered from COVID-19. Material for sequencing was PBMCs or T cells enriched from blood (not recorded which). The chain joins TRBV9 to TRBJ1-2; D call uncertain. The CDR3 DNA reads as TGTGCCAGCAGCGGAGCCCCGGAGTATGGCTACACCTTC. Residues: CASSGAPEYGYTF.